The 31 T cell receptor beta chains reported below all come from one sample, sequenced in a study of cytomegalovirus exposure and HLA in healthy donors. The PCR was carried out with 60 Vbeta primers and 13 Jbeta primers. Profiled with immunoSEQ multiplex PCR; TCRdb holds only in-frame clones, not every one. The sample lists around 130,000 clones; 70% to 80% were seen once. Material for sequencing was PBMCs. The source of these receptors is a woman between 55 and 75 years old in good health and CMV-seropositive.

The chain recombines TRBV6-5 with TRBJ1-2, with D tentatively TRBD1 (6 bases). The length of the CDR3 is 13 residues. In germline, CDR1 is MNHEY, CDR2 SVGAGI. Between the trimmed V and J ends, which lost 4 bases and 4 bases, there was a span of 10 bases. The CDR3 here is CASSSDSFYGYTF. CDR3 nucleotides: TGTGCCAGCAGTTCGGACAGTTTCTATGGCTACACCTTC.

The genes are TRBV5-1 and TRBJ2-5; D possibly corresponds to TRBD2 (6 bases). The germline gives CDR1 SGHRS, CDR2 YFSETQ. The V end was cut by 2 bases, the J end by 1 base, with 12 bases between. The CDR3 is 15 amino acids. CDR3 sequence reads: CASSLGRTTQETQYF. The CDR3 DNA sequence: TGCGCCAGCAGCTTAGGGAGGACCACCCAAGAGACCCAGTACTTC.

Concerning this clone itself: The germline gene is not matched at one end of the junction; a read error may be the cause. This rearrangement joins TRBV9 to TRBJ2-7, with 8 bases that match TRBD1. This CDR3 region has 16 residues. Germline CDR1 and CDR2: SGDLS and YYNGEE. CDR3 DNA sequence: TGTGCCAGCAGCGTATATGGACAGGGTTCGTCCTACGAGCGGTACTTC. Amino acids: CASSVYGQGSSYERYF.

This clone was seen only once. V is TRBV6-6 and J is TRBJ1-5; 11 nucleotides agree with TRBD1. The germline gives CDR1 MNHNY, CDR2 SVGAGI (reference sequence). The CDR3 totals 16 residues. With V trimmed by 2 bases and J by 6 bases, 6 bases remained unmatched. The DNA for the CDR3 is TGTGCCAGCAGTTACACGAGGACAGGGGGCGGTCAGCCCCAGCATTTT. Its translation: CASSYTRTGGGQPQHF.

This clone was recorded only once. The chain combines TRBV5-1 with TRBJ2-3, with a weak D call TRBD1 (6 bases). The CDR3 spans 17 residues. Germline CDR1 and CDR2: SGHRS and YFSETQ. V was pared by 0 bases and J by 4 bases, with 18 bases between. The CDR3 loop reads CASSLGTGSRVPDTQYF. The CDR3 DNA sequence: TGCGCCAGCAGCTTGGGAACAGGGTCGCGCGTCCCAGATACGCAGTATTTT.

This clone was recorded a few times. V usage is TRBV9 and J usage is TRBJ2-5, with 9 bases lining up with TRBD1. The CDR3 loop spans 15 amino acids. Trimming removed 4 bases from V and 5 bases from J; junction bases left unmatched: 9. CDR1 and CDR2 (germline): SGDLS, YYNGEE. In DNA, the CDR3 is TGTGCCAGCAGCTCCCGACAGGGGGTTTGGGAGACCCAGTACTTC. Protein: CASSSRQGVWETQYF.

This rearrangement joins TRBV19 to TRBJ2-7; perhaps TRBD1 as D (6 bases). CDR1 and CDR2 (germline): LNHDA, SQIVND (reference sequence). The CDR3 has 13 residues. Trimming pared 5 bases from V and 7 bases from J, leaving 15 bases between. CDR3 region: CASSGDTPGEQYF. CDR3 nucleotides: TGTGCCAGTAGTGGGGACACCCCGGGAGAGCAGTACTTC.

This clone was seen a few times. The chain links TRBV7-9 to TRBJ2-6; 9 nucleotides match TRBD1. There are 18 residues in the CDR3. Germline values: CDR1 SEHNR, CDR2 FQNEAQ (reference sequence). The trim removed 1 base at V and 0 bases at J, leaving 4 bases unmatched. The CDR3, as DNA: TGTGCCAGCAGCTTAGTGGACAGGGGCCTCTCTGGGGCCAACGTCCTGACTTTC. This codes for CASSLVDRGLSGANVLTF. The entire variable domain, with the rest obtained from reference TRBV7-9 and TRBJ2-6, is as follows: DTGVSQNPRHKITKRGQNVTFRCDPISEHNRLYWYRQTLGQGPEFLTYFQNEAQLEKSRLLSDRFSAERPKGSFSTLEIQRTEQGDSAMYLCASSLVDRGLSGANVLTFGAGSRLTVL.

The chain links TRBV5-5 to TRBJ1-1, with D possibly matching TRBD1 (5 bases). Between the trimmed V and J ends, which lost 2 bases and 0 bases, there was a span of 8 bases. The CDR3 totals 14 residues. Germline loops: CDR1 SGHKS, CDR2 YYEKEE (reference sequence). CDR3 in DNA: TGTGCCAGCAGCTTTCGACAGTTGAACACTGAAGCTTTCTTT. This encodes CASSFRQLNTEAFF.

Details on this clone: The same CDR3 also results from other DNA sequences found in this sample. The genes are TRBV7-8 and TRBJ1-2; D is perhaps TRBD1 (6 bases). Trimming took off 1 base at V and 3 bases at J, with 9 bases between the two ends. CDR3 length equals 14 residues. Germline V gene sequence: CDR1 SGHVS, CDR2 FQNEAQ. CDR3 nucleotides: TGTGCCAGCAGCTTAGGAGGGGGTGACTATGGCTACACCTTC. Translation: CASSLGGGDYGYTF.

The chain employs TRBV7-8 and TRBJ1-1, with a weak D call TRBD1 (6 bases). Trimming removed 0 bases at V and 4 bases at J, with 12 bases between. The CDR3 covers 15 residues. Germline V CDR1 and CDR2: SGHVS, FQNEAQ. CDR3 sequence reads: CASSLAQGYVTEAFF. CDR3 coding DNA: TGTGCCAGCAGCTTAGCGCAGGGGTATGTCACTGAAGCTTTCTTT.

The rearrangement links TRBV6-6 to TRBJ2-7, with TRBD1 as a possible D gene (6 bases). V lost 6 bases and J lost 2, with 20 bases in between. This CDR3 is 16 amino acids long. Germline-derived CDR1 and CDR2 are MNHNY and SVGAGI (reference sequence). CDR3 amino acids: CASSPGQWRTAYEQYF. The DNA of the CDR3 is TGTGCCAGCAGCCCCGGACAGTGGAGAACCGCCTACGAGCAGTACTTC.

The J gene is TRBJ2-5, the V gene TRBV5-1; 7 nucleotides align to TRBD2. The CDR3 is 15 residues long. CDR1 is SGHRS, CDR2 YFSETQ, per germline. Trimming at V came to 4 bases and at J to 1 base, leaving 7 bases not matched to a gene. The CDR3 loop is CASSPPSGSQETQYF. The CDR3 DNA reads TGCGCCAGCAGCCCACCTAGCGGTTCCCAAGAGACCCAGTACTTC.

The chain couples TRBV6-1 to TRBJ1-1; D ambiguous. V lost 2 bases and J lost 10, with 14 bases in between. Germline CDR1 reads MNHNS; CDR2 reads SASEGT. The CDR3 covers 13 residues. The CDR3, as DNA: TGTGCCAGCAGTGAATTGAACTCCGGCGGAGCTTTCTTT. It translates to CASSELNSGGAFF.

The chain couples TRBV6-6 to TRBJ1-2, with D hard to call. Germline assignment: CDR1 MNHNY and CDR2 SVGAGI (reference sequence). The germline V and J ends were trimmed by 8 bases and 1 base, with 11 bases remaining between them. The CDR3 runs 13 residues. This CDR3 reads CASGTGFNYGYTF. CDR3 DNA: TGTGCCAGCGGAACGGGATTTAACTATGGCTACACCTTC.

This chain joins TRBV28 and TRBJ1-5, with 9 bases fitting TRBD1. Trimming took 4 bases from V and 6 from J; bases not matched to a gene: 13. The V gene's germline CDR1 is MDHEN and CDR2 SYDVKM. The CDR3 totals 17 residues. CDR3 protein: CASSSMEGRQGVQPQHF. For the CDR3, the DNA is TGTGCCAGCAGTTCGATGGAAGGTAGACAGGGGGTTCAGCCCCAGCATTTT.

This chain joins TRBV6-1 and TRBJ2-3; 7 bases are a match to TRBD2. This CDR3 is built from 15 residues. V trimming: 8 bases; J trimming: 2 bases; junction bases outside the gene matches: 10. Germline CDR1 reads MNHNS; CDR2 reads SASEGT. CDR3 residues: CASLKASGFTDTQYF. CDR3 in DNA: TGTGCCAGCCTTAAAGCTAGCGGCTTCACAGATACGCAGTATTTT.

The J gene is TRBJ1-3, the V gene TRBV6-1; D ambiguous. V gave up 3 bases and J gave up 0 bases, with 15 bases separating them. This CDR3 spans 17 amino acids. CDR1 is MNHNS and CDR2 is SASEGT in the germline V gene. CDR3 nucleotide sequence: TGTGCCAGCAGTGAGTTAGTGGGCTTCTCCTCTGGAAACACCATATATTTT. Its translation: CASSELVGFSSGNTIYF.

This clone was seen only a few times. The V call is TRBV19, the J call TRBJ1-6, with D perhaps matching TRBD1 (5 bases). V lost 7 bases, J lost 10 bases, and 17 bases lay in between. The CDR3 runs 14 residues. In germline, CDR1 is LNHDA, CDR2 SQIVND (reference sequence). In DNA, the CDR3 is TGTGCCAGTACTCCCCGGGGGGATAGATCACCCCTCCACTTT. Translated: CASTPRGDRSPLHF.

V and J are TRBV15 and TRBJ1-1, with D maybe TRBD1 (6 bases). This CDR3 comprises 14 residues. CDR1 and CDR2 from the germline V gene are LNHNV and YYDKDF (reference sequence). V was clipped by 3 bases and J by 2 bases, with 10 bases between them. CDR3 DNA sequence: TGTGCCACCAGCAGCCACAGGGAAAACACTGAAGCTTTCTTT. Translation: CATSSHRENTEAFF.

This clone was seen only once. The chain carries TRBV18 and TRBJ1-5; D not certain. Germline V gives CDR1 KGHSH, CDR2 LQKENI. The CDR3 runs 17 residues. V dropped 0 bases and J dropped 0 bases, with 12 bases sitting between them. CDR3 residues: CASSPPNRAGSNQPQHF. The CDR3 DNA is TGTGCCAGCTCACCACCGAACAGAGCCGGTAGCAATCAGCCCCAGCATTTT.

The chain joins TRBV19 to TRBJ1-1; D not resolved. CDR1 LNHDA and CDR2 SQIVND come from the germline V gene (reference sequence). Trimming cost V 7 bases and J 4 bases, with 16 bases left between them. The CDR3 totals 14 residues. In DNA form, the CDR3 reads TGTGCCAGTACCTTTGGGAGGACGGCCACTGAAGCTTTCTTT. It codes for CASTFGRTATEAFF.

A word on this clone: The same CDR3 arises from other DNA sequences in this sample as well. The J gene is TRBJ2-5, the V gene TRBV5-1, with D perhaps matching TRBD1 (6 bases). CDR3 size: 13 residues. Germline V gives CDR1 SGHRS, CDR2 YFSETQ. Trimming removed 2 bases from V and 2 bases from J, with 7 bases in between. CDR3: CASSFTGQETQYF. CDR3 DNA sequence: TGCGCCAGCAGCTTTACAGGGCAAGAGACCCAGTACTTC.

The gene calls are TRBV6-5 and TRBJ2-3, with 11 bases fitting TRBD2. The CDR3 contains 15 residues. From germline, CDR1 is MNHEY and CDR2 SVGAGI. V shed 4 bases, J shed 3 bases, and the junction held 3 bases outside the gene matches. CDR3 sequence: CASSLLAGGTDTQYF. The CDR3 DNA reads TGTGCCAGCAGTTTGCTAGCGGGGGGAACAGATACGCAGTATTTT.

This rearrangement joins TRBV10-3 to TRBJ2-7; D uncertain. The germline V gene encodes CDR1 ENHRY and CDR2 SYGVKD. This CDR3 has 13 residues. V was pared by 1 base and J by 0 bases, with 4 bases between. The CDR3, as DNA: TGTGCCATCAGTGAGTACTCCTCCTACGAGCAGTACTTC. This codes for CAISEYSSYEQYF.

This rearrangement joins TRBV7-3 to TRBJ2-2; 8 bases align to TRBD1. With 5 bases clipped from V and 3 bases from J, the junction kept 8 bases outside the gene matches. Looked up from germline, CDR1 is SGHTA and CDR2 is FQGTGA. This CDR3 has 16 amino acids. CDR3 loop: CASSPRDRLDTGELFF. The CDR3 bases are TGTGCCAGCAGCCCCCGGGACAGGTTAGACACCGGGGAGCTGTTTTTT.

DNA for the CDR3: TGTGCCAGCAGCTCGGGACAGGTCACCGGGGAGCTGTTTTTT. Its translation is CASSSGQVTGELFF. The genes are TRBV7-3 and TRBJ2-2; 8 bases are shared with TRBD1. There are 14 residues in the CDR3. The ends lost 4 bases at V and 4 bases at J; junction bases unmatched: 2. CDR1 and CDR2 from the germline V gene are SGHTA and FQGTGA.

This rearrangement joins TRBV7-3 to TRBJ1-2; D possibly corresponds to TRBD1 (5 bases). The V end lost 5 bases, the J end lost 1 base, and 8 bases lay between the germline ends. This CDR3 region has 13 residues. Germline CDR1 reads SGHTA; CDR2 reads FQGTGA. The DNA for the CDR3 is TGTGCCAGCAGCACCGACAGTAACTATGGCTACACCTTC. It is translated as CASSTDSNYGYTF.

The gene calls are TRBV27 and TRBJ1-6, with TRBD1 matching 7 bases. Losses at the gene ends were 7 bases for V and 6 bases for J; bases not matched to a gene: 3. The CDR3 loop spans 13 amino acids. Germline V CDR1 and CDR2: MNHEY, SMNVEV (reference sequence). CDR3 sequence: CASMGDSNSPLHF. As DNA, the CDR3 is TGTGCCAGCATGGGGGACAGTAATTCACCCCTCCACTTT.

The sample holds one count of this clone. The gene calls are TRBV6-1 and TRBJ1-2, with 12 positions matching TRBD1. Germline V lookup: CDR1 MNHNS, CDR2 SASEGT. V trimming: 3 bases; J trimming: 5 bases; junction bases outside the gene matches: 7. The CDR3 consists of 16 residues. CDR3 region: CASSDDGTGGGYGYTF. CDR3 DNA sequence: TGTGCCAGCAGTGACGATGGGACAGGGGGCGGGTATGGCTACACCTTC.

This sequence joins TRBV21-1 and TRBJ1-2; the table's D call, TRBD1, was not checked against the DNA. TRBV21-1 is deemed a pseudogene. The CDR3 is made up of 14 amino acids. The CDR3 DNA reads TGTGCCAGCAGCAACGGGACAGGGTGGTCCGGCTACACCTTC. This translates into CASSNGTGWSGYTF.